These 26 T cell receptor beta chains originate from one sample sequenced in a study of blood T cell repertoires in COVID-19. Assay: immunoSEQ multiplex PCR; the TCRdb copy retains only in-frame clones and omits some. The table has more than 300,000 clones, about 90% seen once; the top ten hold about 10%. The sample taken for sequencing was peripheral blood. The receptors were gathered from a woman in her thirties with COVID-19, enrolled during active disease.

The rearrangement joins TRBV27 to TRBJ2-2; 8 bases agree with TRBD2. The CDR3 loop spans 13 amino acids. V lost 5 bases to trimming and J lost 7 bases; unmatched junction nucleotides: 3. CDR1 is MNHEY, CDR2 SMNVEV, per germline (reference sequence). In DNA, the CDR3 is TGTGCCAGCAGTCCCGGGACTAGCGGGGAGCTGTTTTTT. Its protein is CASSPGTSGELFF.

This clone was recorded a few times. This chain connects TRBV5-4 to TRBJ1-2; 7 positions match TRBD1. This CDR3 contains 15 residues. V shed 4 bases, J shed 0 bases, and the junction held 6 bases outside the gene matches. Germline values: CDR1 SGHNT, CDR2 YYREEE (reference sequence). CDR3 sequence: CASSRSTGANYGYTF. The CDR3 region has the DNA TGTGCCAGCAGCCGCTCAACAGGGGCTAACTATGGCTACACCTTC.

V is TRBV7-9 and J is TRBJ2-4; a weak D match, TRBD2 (6 bases). The V gene lost 2 bases and the J gene lost 0 bases, with 11 bases spanning the gap. CDR1 is SEHNR, CDR2 FQNEAQ, per germline (reference sequence). The CDR3 is 16 residues long. CDR3 protein: CASSLTGGLAKNIQYF. The CDR3 DNA reads TGTGCCAGCAGCTTAACAGGAGGGCTAGCCAAAAACATTCAGTACTTC.

This chain's CDR3 is CASSGRNAIGTPNEQYF. The CDR3 coding sequence is TGTGCCAGCAGTGGACGAAACGCGATCGGGACTCCGAACGAGCAGTACTTC. The chain combines TRBV6-2 or TRBV6-3 with TRBJ2-7; TRBD2 is a possible D gene (6 bases). This CDR3 comprises 17 residues. Trimming left V 5 bases short and J 5 bases short, with 25 bases between. Looked up from germline, CDR1 is MNHEY and CDR2 is SVGEGT.

This chain connects TRBV6-2 or TRBV6-3 to TRBJ2-7; 7 nucleotides match TRBD2. The CDR3 runs 14 residues. Trimming at V came to 5 bases and at J to 1 base, leaving 5 bases not matched to a gene. Germline V gives CDR1 MNHEY, CDR2 SVGEGT. The CDR3 protein is CASSPRGVSYEQYF. The CDR3 DNA follows: TGTGCCAGCAGTCCCCGGGGGGTTTCCTACGAGCAGTACTTC.

Concerning this clone: Other DNA sequences in this specimen translate into the identical CDR3. The J gene is TRBJ1-5, the V gene TRBV28; D gene uncertain. This CDR3 spans 13 amino acids. CDR1 and CDR2 (germline): MDHEN, SYDVKM. V was trimmed by 3 bases and J by 4 bases, leaving 7 bases between them. CDR3 sequence reads: CASSFSGNQPQHF. The CDR3 bases are TGTGCCAGCAGTTTTTCCGGGAATCAGCCCCAGCATTTT.

The chain combines TRBV12-5 with TRBJ2-1; tentative D call: TRBD1 (6 bases). CDR1 and CDR2 (germline): LGHNT, FRNRAP. The CDR3 covers 16 residues. Trimming cost V 1 base and J 5 bases, with 15 bases left between them. DNA of the CDR3: TGTGCTAGTGGTTTGGGGGACAATTATGGGGACAATGAGCAGTTCTTC. It encodes CASGLGDNYGDNEQFF.

The chain carries TRBV19 and TRBJ2-1; 13 bases line up with TRBD2. The CDR3 length is 15 residues. With 5 bases clipped from V and 7 bases from J, the junction kept 5 bases outside the gene matches. The germline CDR1 and CDR2 sequences are LNHDA and SQIVND (reference sequence). This CDR3 is CASSLRTSGGNEQFF. The CDR3 DNA follows: TGTGCCAGTAGTCTCCGGACTAGCGGGGGTAATGAGCAGTTCTTC.

This chain joins TRBV5-1 and TRBJ1-4, with a weak D call TRBD1 (5 bases). The CDR3 consists of 14 residues. CDR1 and CDR2 from the germline V gene are SGHRS and YFSETQ. V lost 2 bases and J lost 8, with 13 bases in between. CDR3 in DNA: TGCGCCAGCAGCTTCAGACAGATGGGGGAAAAACTGTTTTTT. Encoded protein: CASSFRQMGEKLFF.

The chain recombines TRBV3-1 (or the pseudogene TRBV3-2) with TRBJ2-7; TRBD2 matches 12 bases. This CDR3 contains 17 residues. The V gene's germline CDR1 is LGHDT and CDR2 YNNKEL (reference sequence). V trimming: 3 bases; J trimming: 0 bases; junction bases outside the gene matches: 6. The CDR3 loop reads CASSQGLAGTSSYEQYF. The DNA for the CDR3 is TGTGCCAGCAGCCAGGGACTAGCGGGTACGAGCTCCTACGAGCAGTACTTC.

The V call is TRBV19, the J call TRBJ2-3, with no clear D. Germline-derived CDR1 and CDR2 are LNHDA and SQIVND (reference sequence). Trimming removed 4 bases at V and 1 base at J, with 15 bases between. The CDR3 is 16 residues long. The CDR3 loop reads CASSKRRALGTDTQYF. CDR3 sequence (DNA): TGTGCCAGTAGTAAACGGAGAGCCCTCGGCACAGATACGCAGTATTTT.

Many counts were recorded for this clone. The chain joins TRBV29-1 to TRBJ2-7; D possibly corresponds to TRBD2 (6 bases). Trimming stripped 4 bases from V and 4 bases from J, with 14 bases between. The germline V gene encodes CDR1 SQVTM and CDR2 ANQGSEA. The CDR3 runs to 13 residues. The CDR3 here is CSVVTVSGYEQYF. The CDR3 nucleotides are TGCAGCGTTGTGACAGTTAGCGGTTACGAGCAGTACTTC.

The gene calls are TRBV12-5 and TRBJ2-3, with 14 bases fitting TRBD2. This CDR3 contains 17 residues. The V gene end was trimmed by 6 bases and the J gene end by 2 bases; junction bases not matched to a gene: 7. Germline-derived CDR1 and CDR2 are LGHNT and FRNRAP. The CDR3 protein is CASGARLAGGNTDTQYF. In DNA, the CDR3 is TGTGCTAGTGGGGCCCGACTAGCGGGAGGGAACACAGATACGCAGTATTTT.

The genes are TRBV10-3 and TRBJ1-5; D not certain. V was shortened by 4 bases and J by 3 bases, with 7 bases between the two germline ends. Germline CDR1 is ENHRY and CDR2 is SYGVKD. This CDR3 has 13 residues. The CDR3 sequence is CAISGGYNQPQHF. The CDR3 coding sequence is TGTGCCATCAGTGGAGGTTACAATCAGCCCCAGCATTTT.

The CDR3 protein is CATSRGQAYEQYF. CDR3 nucleotide sequence: TGTGCCACTTCACGGGGACAGGCCTACGAGCAGTACTTC. The chain links TRBV27 to TRBJ2-7, with 8 bases that match TRBD1. The germline V gene has CDR1 MNHEY and CDR2 SMNVEV (reference sequence). CDR3 length: 13 residues. The junction had 7 bases not matched to a gene; V was cut back by 10 bases and J by 2 bases.

V usage is TRBV11-2 and J usage is TRBJ2-2; D not certain. V was pared by 1 base and J by 1 base, with 4 bases between. The germline gives CDR1 SGHAT, CDR2 FQNNGV. The CDR3 loop spans 14 amino acids. The CDR3 nucleotides are TGTGCCAGCAGCTTAGGTCTGAACACCGGGGAGCTGTTTTTT. This encodes CASSLGLNTGELFF.

V is TRBV28 and J is TRBJ2-2; D is possibly TRBD2 (7 bases). Deletions cut 4 bases from V and 5 bases from J, with 23 bases between. CDR1 and CDR2 (germline): MDHEN, SYDVKM. This CDR3 spans 18 amino acids. The CDR3 DNA follows: TGTGCCAGCAGTTCTGGATGGGGGGGGGCTGGCTCGACCGGGGAGCTGTTTTTT. It codes for CASSSGWGGAGSTGELFF.

The chain is built from TRBV7-9 and TRBJ1-2, with 7 bases identical to TRBD1. The CDR3 sequence is 12 residues long. From germline, CDR1 is SEHNR and CDR2 FQNEAQ (reference sequence). Trimming removed 5 bases from V and 8 bases from J; junction bases left unmatched: 5. Here the CDR3 DNA reads TGTGCCAGCAGCCGGGACAGTTGGGGCTACACCTTC. This sequence encodes CASSRDSWGYTF.

A few counts support this clone. V and J are TRBV5-1 and TRBJ1-2; no clear D gene. Germline V gene data show CDR1 as SGHRS and CDR2 as YFSETQ. This CDR3 is 15 amino acids long. Deletions cut 4 bases from V and 1 base from J, with 14 bases between. CDR3 nucleotide sequence: TGCGCCAGCAGCATCAGGCCAGGCCATAACTATGGCTACACCTTC. Protein: CASSIRPGHNYGYTF.

V is TRBV6-2 or TRBV6-3 and J is TRBJ2-3, with 7 bases identical to TRBD2. This CDR3 spans 16 amino acids. Germline V gives CDR1 MNHEY, CDR2 SVGEGT. V shed 7 bases and J 3 bases; nucleotides not matched to a gene: 13. DNA for the CDR3: TGTGCCAGCAACCCGTGGAAGAGCGGGGCTACAGATACGCAGTATTTT. Translated: CASNPWKSGATDTQYF.

The chain has TRBV11-2 and TRBJ2-2, with 8 bases identical to TRBD2. J was trimmed by 0 bases and V by 5 bases; bases with no gene match: 5. CDR1 is SGHAT, CDR2 FQNNGV, per germline. This CDR3 is 16 amino acids long. The CDR3 DNA sequence: TGTGCCAGCAGCCTCGGGGGGGGCGCGAACACCGGGGAGCTGTTTTTT. Amino acids: CASSLGGGANTGELFF.

This clone appeared once. The rearrangement links TRBV19 to TRBJ2-3; TRBD1 might be the D (6 bases). Trimming took 3 bases from V and 2 from J, leaving 9 bases between them. The CDR3 extends over 14 amino acids. Germline CDR1 and CDR2: LNHDA and SQIVND (reference sequence). In DNA form, the CDR3 reads TGTGCCAGTAGTATCGGACAGCCCACAGATACGCAGTATTTT. Protein sequence: CASSIGQPTDTQYF.

This clone was seen just once. The V and J genes are TRBV30 and TRBJ1-1, with 9 positions matching TRBD1. The germline gives CDR1 GTSNPN, CDR2 SVGIG (reference sequence). The CDR3 consists of 15 residues. V gave up 2 bases and J gave up 4 bases; unmatched junction bases: 8. The CDR3 region has the DNA TGTGCCTGGAGTATCCGGGACAGGGAGGCCACTGAAGCTTTCTTT. Its protein product is CAWSIRDREATEAFF.

The rearrangement uses TRBV3-1 (or the pseudogene TRBV3-2) and TRBJ2-7; D is undetermined. V lost 1 base, J lost 5 bases, and 9 bases lay in between. Germline values: CDR1 LGHDT, CDR2 YNNKEL (reference sequence). The CDR3 loop spans 13 amino acids. The CDR3 DNA is TGTGCCAGCAGCCAAGCCCTCCAGGACGAGCAGTACTTC. It is translated as CASSQALQDEQYF.

V and J are TRBV2 and TRBJ2-2, with TRBD2 matching 13 bases. This CDR3 has 17 amino acids. CDR1 is SNHLY, CDR2 FYNNEI, per germline. V was clipped by 5 bases and J by 4 bases; unmatched bases: 7. CDR3 nucleotide sequence: TGTGCCAGCAGTCGGACTAGCGGGAGCGGTAGCACCGGGGAGCTGTTTTTT. Translated, it gives CASSRTSGSGSTGELFF.

The V call is TRBV11-2, the J call TRBJ2-1; 10 nucleotides agree with TRBD2. CDR3 length: 16 amino acids. Unmatched junction bases numbered 7, after V lost 0 bases and J lost 8 bases. Germline V gene lookup returns CDR1 SGHAT and CDR2 FQNNGV. Here the CDR3 reads CASSLDDWLAGDEQFF. CDR3 DNA: TGTGCCAGCAGCTTAGACGATTGGCTAGCGGGAGATGAGCAGTTCTTC.